The clone carrying this T cell receptor beta chain appeared once. One end of the junction varies from germline; a read error may be responsible. The data stem from a study of blood T cell repertoires in COVID-19. Study in general: Researchers got acute and convalescent COVID-19 samples from the United States, Italy and Spain. From T cells, B-cell-depleted T cells, or PBMCs came the material, which was cDNA or gDNA.

Here immunoSEQ multiplex PCR was the method, and the copy in TCRdb shows in-frame clones only, minus some. Of about 350,000 clones listed, roughly 90% are singletons. Germline CDR1 is SSHAT and CDR2 is FNYEAQ (reference sequence). CDR3 size: 13 residues. The sequence derives from a woman aged 55 to 70 with COVID-19, enrolled during active disease. This chain joins TRBV7-7 and TRBJ2-5, with 11 positions matching TRBD2. The source material was peripheral blood. CDR3 residues: CASSLAGGETQYF. CDR3 DNA: TGTGCTAGCAGCTTAGCGGGGGGGGAGACCCAGTACTTC.